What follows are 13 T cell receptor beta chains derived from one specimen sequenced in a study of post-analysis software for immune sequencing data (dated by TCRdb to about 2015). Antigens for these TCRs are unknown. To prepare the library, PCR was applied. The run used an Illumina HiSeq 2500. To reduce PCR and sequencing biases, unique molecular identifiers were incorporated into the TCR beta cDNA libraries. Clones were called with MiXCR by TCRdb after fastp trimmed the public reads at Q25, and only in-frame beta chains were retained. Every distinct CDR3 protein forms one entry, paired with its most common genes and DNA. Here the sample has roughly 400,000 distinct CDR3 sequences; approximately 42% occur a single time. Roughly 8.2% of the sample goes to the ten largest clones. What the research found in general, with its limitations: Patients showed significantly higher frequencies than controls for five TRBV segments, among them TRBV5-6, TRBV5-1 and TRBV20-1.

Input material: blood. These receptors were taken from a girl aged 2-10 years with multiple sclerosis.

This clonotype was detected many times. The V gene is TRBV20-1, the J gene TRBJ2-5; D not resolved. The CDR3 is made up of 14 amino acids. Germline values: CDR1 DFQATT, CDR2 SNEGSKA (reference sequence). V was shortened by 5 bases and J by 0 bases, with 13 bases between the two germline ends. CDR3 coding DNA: TGCAGTGCTCCCCTCATGGGGTACCAAGAGACCCAGTACTTC. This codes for CSAPLMGYQETQYF.

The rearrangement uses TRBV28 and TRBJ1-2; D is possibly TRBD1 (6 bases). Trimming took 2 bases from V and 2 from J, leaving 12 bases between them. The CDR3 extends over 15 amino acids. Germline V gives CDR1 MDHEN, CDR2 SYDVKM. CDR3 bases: TGTGCCAGCAGTTTACGGGACATCAGGAACTATGGCTACACCTTC. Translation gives CASSLRDIRNYGYTF.

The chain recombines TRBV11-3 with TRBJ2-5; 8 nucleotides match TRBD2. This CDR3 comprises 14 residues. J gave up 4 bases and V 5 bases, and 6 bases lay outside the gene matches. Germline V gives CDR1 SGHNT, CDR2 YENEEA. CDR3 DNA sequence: TGTGCCAGCAGCGTGCGGGGGGACCGAGAGACCCAGTACTTC. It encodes CASSVRGDRETQYF.

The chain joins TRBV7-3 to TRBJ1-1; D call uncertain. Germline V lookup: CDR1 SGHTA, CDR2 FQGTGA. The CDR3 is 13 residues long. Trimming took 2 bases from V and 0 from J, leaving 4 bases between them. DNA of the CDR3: TGTGCCAGCAGCTTATTTTTGAACACTGAAGCTTTCTTT. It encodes CASSLFLNTEAFF.

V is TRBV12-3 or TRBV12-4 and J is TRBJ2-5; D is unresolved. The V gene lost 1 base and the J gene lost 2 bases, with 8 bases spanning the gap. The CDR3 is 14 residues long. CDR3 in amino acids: CASSLGDWQETQYF. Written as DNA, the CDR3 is TGTGCCAGCAGTTTAGGGGATTGGCAAGAGACCCAGTACTTC.

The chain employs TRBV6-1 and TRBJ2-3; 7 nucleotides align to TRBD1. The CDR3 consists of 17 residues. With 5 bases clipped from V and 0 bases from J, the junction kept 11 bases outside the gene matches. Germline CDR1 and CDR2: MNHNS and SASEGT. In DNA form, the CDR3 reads TGTGCCAGCAGTCGTATGGACAGGAGATTTAGCACAGATACGCAGTATTTT. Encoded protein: CASSRMDRRFSTDTQYF.

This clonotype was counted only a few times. The CDR3 reads CASSWTGVFSDTQYF. The DNA for the CDR3 is TGTGCCAGCAGCTGGACAGGGGTCTTCTCAGATACGCAGTATTTT. The chain carries TRBV7-3 and TRBJ2-3, with 9 bases aligning to TRBD1. After removal of 4 bases from V and 4 bases from J, the junction contained 6 bases not matched to a gene. The CDR3 covers 15 residues. Germline CDR1 reads SGHTA; CDR2 reads FQGTGA.

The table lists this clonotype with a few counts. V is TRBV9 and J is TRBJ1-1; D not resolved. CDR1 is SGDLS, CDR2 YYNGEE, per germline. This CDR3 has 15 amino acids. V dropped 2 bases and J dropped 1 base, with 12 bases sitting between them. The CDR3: CASSVYRGGNTEAFF. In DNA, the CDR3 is TGTGCCAGCAGCGTCTACCGCGGAGGGAACACTGAAGCTTTCTTT.

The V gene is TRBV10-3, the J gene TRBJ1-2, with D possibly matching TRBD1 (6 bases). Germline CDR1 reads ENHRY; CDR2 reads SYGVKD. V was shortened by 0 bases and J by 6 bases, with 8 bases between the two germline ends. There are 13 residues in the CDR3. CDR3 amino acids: CAISESTGHGYTF. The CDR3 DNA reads TGTGCCATCAGTGAGTCGACAGGTCATGGCTACACCTTC.

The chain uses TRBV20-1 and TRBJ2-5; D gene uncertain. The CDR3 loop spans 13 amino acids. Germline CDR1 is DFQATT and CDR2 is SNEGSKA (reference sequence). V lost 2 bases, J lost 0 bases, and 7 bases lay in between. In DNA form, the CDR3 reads TGCAGTGCTAGAAGGGTTAACCAAGAGACCCAGTACTTC. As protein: CSARRVNQETQYF.

The CDR3 protein is CSAKKGASWNEQFF. DNA of the CDR3: TGCAGTGCTAAAAAGGGGGCTAGTTGGAATGAGCAGTTCTTC. The rearrangement links TRBV20-1 to TRBJ2-1; 7 nucleotides line up with TRBD1. The CDR3 is made up of 14 amino acids. The ends lost 4 bases at V and 7 bases at J; junction bases unmatched: 10. Germline V CDR1 and CDR2: DFQATT, SNEGSKA (reference sequence).

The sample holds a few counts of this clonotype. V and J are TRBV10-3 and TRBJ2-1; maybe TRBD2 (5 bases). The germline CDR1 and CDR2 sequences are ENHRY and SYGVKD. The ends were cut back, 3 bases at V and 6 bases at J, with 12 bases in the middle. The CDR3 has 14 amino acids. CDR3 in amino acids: CAISDPGSGNEQFF. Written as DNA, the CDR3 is TGTGCCATCAGTGATCCGGGGTCGGGCAATGAGCAGTTCTTC.

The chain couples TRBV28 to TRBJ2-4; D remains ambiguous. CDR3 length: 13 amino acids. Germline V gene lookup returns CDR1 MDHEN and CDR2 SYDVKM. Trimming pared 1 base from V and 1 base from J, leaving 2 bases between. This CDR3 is CASSLFAKNIQYF. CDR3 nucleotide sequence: TGTGCCAGCAGTTTATTCGCCAAAAACATTCAGTACTTC.